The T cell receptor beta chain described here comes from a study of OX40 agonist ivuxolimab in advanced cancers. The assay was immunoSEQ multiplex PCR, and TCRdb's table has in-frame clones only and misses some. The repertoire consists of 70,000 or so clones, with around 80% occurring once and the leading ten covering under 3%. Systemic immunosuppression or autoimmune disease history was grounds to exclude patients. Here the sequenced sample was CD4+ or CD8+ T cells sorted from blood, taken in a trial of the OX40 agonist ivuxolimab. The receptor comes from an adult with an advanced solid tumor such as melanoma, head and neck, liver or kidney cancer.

CDR3 coding DNA: TGCGCCAGCAGCCCAGGCCAAGAGACCCAGTACTTC. Translation: CASSPGQETQYF. The chain uses TRBV5-1 and TRBJ2-5; no clear D. CDR1 and CDR2 (germline): SGHRS, YFSETQ. The CDR3 runs to 12 residues. V was pared by 4 bases and J by 1 base, with 5 bases between.